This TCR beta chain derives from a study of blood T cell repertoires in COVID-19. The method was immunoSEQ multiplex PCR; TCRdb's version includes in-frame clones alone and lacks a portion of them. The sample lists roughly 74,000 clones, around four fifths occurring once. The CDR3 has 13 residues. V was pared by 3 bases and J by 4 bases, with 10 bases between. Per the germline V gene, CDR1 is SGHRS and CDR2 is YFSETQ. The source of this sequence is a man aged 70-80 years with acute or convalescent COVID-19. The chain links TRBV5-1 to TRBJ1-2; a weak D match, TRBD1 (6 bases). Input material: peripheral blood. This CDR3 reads CASSYGQSYGYTF. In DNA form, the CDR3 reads TGCGCCAGCAGCTATGGACAGTCCTATGGCTACACCTTC.